This record concerns one T cell receptor beta chain sequence. Antigen unknown. Pools of viral peptides were used by the ViraFEST assay to expand antigen-specific CD4+ T cells ahead of sequencing. Cultured cells yielded isolated CD4+ T cells after 10 days. The person acquired a PCR-confirmed SARS-CoV-2 infection between March and December 2020. Cultures received IL-2 medium that replaced half the medium on days 3 and 7. The sample belongs to a study of vaccination effects on CD4 cells after COVID-19. Study-level information: Each participant was administered two doses of either the BNT162b2 or the mRNA-1273 vaccine. Findings and caveats of the study: New vaccine-induced clones dominated convalescents' post-vaccine spike-reactive clones. There were few convalescent patients in the study and no early post-infection timepoints.

Assay used: immunoSEQ multiplex PCR; TCRdb lists only in-frame clones, some missing. This sample has more than 20,000 clones, with more than 70% found just once. The CDR3 has 13 amino acids. Germline V CDR1 and CDR2: SGHNT, YENEEA. Trimming took 4 bases from V and 2 from J; bases not matched to a gene: 1. The chain recombines TRBV11-3 with TRBJ2-5; 7 positions agree with TRBD1. Sample: CD4+ T cells from PBMCs cultured with a peptide pool, taken before COVID-19 vaccination. This TCR was sampled from a human donor who had a prior SARS-CoV-2 infection. CDR3 coding DNA: TGTGCCAGCAGCTGGGGACAGCAAGAGACCCAGTACTTC. Encoded protein: CASSWGQQETQYF.